This T cell receptor beta chain came from a study of shared clonotypes between healthy human individuals (dated by TCRdb to between 2020 and 2021). Concerning the study at large: The cohort included a few men and a couple of women between 18 and 49 years of age. Different laboratories and diverse techniques were used to prepare libraries and sequence TCR repertoires, to increase sequencing depth and limit assay-specific biases. Per donor, three plates each were used for CD4 naive and CD4 memory, two for CD8 naive, and one for CD8 memory. Leukapheresis yielded between about 0.94 and 8.9 billion PBMCs per donor. To estimate repertoire size and how much clonotype sharing occurs between individuals, the study deeply sequenced the blood TCR repertoires of 5 or 6 healthy adults.

For this clone: Its recognized antigen is unknown. The record has no base qualities; no much larger clone is one base away.

What the research found in general, with its limitations: Even with the large sequencing depth, rarefaction of the sorted-subset datasets indicated that sequencing was incomplete. Compared with non-shared clonotypes, clonotypes shared by all four sorted-subset donors had higher generation probabilities. Because the study included only a small number of donors, the genetic and exposure-history diversity represented was limited. Pairwise subsampling indicated that sequencing depth was expected to affect the degree of clonotype sharing among donors. Sharing across a few donors was observed for around 5% of naive CD4, less than 4% of naive CD8, 2% to 2.5% of memory CD4, and about 0.38% of memory CD8 clonotypes. Only blood was sampled, and tissue TCR repertoires likely differ from those in blood. Estimated clonotype richness was generally larger for naive than for memory subsets.

Donors were healthy HIV-negative adults with no recently reported acute infections or vaccinations. Only Caucasian adults living in Nashville, Tennessee, USA were represented among the donors. CD4+ T cells were enriched through magnetic negative selection, after which naive cells were positively selected on CD45RA and the remaining negative fraction served as the memory subset. Blood was collected by leukapheresis, and PBMCs were isolated by Ficoll-Histopaque density gradient centrifugation and then cryopreserved in liquid nitrogen vapor phase. Analytical flow cytometry was used to check the purity and quantity of every magnetically sorted T cell population. Genomic DNA was isolated from each sorted fraction and quantified by UV absorbance on a Nanodrop 2000c. The V end gives up 1 base and the J end 3 bases, leaving 11 bases in the junction not matched to a gene. CDR1 and CDR2 are read off the germline V gene as SNHLY and FYNNEI. There are 18 amino acids in the CDR3, from cysteine to phenylalanine inclusive. The kept DNA is CDR3 alone, 54 bases in frame from the first base.

TCR CDR3 regions were amplified from genomic DNA by multiplex PCR using the deep immunoSEQ assay. Extracted genomic DNA from each cell subset was distributed evenly across all wells of several immunoSEQ 96-well plates, and each plate was treated as a replicate. For sorted subsets, 200 to 250 ng genomic DNA, equal to 25,000 to 35,000 T cell genomes, was loaded into each replicate PCR. Purified libraries were measured with a Qubit 3.0 fluorometer, size-checked on a Bioanalyzer 2100, and measured again with the KAPA Library Quantification kit. Each immunoSEQ 96-well plate was sequenced on its own single-read 150-cycle Illumina NextSeq 550 flow cell. Under the source paper's analysis protocol: The immunoSEQ output contained only junctional sequences without quality scores, so filtering could not match that applied to full-length reads. To assign V/J genes and CDR3, sequences were annotated against IMGT germline references using PyIR, a Python wrapper for IgBLAST v1.9. Reads were filtered out if the reads had weak V/J assignments (E-value above 1e-6), no CDR3, stop codons, out-of-frame junctions, or ambiguous translated residues. A V3J clonotype was defined by an identical inferred V gene, J gene, and CDR3 amino acid sequence. To compute the percentage overlap between repertoires, the number of shared unique clonotypes was divided by the size of the smaller repertoire. RTK rarefaction, the Chao1 estimator, and Recon v2.1 estimates of unobserved clonotypes were used to assess repertoire richness. Generation probabilities were computed with OLGA for all TCRbeta clonotypes obtained by the gDNA method from several donors. Drawn from immuneACCESS, this table holds only the in-frame rearrangements with V and J called that TCRdb kept. Clones are partly lost; checked studies trace under half to an unresolved V gene and leave the rest unexplained. That table is the source of V, J and clone size, and D and trimming were worked out from the DNA. Here the sample has 1.6 million or so clones; about 96% occur a single time. The ten largest make up roughly 1.2% of the sample.

This chain is built from TRBV2 and TRBJ2-3, with 9 bases matching TRBD2. The TCR comes from a man aged 25 to 40 in good health. Sequenced: naive CD4+ T cells sorted from blood. The sample's cell subset or site, from its label and the paper: CD45RA+ positively selected. The sequenced DNA is TGTGCCAGCAGTGAAGTCCAGAGGCTAGCGGGAAGAACAGATACGCAGTATTTT. Protein translation: CASSEVQRLAGRTDTQYF.